This T cell receptor beta chain was observed in a study of T cell repertoires in cytomegalovirus infection. TCRdb called the reads again in MiXCR, with one record for every CDR3 protein. The table records 800,000 to 950,000 distinct CDR3 sequences, 30% to 35% of them present only once. V gave up 2 bases and J gave up 0 bases, with 8 bases separating them. Per the germline V gene, CDR1 is MNHEY and CDR2 is SVGAGI. The CDR3 totals 15 residues. Concerning this clonotype: Antigen specificity is unknown.

The V gene is TRBV6-5, the J gene TRBJ2-1; D ambiguous. The origin of this receptor is a human donor in good health (CMV status not recorded). Some clones in this sample may be carry-over from other donors' samples. Specimen: cultured CD8+ T cells from PBMCs, collected from culture after CMV antigen stimulation. The DNA of the CDR3 is TGTGCCAGCAGTTACGATGGCATCTCCTACAATGAGCAGTTCTTC. This gives the protein CASSYDGISYNEQFF.